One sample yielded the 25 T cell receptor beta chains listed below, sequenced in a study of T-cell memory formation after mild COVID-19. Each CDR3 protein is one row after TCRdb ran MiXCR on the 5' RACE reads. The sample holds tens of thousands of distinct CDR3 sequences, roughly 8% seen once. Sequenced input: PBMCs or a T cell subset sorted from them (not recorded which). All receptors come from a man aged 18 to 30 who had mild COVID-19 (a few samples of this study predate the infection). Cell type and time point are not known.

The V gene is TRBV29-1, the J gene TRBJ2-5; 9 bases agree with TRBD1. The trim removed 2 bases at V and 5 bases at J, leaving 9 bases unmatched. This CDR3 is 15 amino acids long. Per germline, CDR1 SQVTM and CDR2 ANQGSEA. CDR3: CSVERTGAGQETQYF. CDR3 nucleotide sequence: TGCAGCGTTGAAAGGACAGGGGCAGGGCAGGAGACCCAGTACTTC. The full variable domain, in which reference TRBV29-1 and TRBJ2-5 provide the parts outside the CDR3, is SAVISQKPSRDICQRGTSLTIQCQVDSQVTMMFWYRQQPGQSLTLIATANQGSEATYESGFVIDKFPISRPNLTFSTLTVSNMSPEDSSIYLCSVERTGAGQETQYFGPGTRLLVL.

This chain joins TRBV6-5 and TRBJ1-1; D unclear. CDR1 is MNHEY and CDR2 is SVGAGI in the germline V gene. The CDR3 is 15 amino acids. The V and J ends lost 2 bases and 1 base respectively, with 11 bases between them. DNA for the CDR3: TGTGCCAGCAGTTACGGTTCGCAGCCGAACACTGAAGCTTTCTTT. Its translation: CASSYGSQPNTEAFF.

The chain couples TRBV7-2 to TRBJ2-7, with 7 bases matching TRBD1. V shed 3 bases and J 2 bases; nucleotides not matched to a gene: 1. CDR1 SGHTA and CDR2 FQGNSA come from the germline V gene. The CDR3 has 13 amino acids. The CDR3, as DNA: TGTGCCAGCAGCTTTCAGGGGGCCTACGAGCAGTACGTC. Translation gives CASSFQGAYEQYV.

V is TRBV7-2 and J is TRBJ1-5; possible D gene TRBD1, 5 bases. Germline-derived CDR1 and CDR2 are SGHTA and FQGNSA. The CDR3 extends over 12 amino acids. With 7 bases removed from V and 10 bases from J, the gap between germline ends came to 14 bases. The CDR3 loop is CASTIFQGPQHF. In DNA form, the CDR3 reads TGTGCCAGCACGATTTTCCAGGGTCCCCAGCATTTT.

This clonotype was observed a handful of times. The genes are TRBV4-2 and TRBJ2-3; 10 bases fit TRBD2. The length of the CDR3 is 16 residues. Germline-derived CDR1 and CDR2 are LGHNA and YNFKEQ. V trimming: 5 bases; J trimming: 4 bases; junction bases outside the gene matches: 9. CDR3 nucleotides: TGTGCCAGCAGCAAAACAAGCGGGGGGGAGTCAGATACGCAGTATTTT. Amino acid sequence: CASSKTSGGESDTQYF.

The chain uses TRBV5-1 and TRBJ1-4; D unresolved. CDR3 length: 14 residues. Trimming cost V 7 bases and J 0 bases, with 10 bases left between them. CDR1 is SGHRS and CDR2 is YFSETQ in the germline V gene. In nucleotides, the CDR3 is TGCGCCAGCGCCGTTTTCGCAACTAATGAAAAACTGTTTTTT. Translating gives CASAVFATNEKLFF.

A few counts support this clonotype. The CDR3 nucleotides are TGTGCCAGCAGCTTAGGGCGATTTGCCGGGGAGCTGTTTTTT. This gives the protein CASSLGRFAGELFF. The V call is TRBV7-2, the J call TRBJ2-2; D gene ambiguous. Germline V CDR1 and CDR2: SGHTA, FQGNSA. V was pared by 1 base and J by 6 bases, with 9 bases between. CDR3 size: 14 residues.

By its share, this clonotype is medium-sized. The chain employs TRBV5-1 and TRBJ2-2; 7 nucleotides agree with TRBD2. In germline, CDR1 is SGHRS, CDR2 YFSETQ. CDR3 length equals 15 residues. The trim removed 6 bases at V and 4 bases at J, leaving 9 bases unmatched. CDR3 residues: CASNVGGTGTGELFF. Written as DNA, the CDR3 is TGCGCCAGCAACGTCGGGGGGACTGGCACCGGGGAGCTGTTTTTT.

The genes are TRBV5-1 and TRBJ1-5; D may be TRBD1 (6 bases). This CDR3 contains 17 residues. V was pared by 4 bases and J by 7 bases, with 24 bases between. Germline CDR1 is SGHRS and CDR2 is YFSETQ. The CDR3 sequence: CASSISPGTWKGQPQHF. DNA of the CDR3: TGCGCCAGCAGCATAAGTCCCGGGACATGGAAAGGACAGCCCCAGCATTTT.

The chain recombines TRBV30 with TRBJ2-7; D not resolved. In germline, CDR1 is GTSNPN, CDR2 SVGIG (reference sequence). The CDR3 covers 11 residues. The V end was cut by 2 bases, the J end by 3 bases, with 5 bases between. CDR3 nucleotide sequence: TGTGCCTGGAGTAAGGGCTACGAGCAGTACTTC. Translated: CAWSKGYEQYF. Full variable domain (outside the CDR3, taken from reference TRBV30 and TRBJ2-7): SQTIHQWPATLVQPVGSPLSLECTVEGTSNPNLYWYRQAAGRGLQLLFYSVGIGQISSEVPQNLSASRPQDRQFILSSKKLLLSDSGFYLCAWSKGYEQYFGPGTRLTVT.

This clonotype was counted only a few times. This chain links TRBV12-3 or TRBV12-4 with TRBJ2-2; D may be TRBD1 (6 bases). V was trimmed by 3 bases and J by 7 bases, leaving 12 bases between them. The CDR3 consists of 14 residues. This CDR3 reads CASSLNRAVGELFF. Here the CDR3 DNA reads TGTGCCAGCAGTTTGAACAGGGCCGTCGGGGAGCTGTTTTTT.

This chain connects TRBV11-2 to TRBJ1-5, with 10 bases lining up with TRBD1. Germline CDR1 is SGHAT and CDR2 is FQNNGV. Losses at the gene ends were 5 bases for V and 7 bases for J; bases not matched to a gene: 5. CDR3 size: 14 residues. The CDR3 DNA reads TGTGCCAGCAGCGCCGGGACAGGGGTCCAGCCCCAGCATTTT. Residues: CASSAGTGVQPQHF.

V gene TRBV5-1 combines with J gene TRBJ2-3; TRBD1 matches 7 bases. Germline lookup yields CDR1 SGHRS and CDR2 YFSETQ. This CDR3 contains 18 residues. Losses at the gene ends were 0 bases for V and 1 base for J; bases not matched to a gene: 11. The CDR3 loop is CASSLAPPGTGGTDTQYF. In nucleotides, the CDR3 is TGCGCCAGCAGCTTGGCACCCCCGGGAACAGGGGGCACAGATACGCAGTATTTT.

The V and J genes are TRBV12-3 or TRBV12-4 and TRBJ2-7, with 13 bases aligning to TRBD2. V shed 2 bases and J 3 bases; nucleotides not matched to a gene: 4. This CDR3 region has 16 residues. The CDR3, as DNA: TGTGCCAGCAGTTTACCGGGACTAGCGGGGTTCTACGAGCAGTACTTC. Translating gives CASSLPGLAGFYEQYF.

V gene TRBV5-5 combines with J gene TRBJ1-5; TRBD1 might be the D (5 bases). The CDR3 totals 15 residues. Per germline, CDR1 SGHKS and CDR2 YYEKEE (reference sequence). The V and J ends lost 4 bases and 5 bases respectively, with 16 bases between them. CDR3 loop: CASSRSSWGDQPQHF. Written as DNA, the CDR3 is TGTGCCAGCAGCCGATCGTCATGGGGGGATCAGCCCCAGCATTTT.

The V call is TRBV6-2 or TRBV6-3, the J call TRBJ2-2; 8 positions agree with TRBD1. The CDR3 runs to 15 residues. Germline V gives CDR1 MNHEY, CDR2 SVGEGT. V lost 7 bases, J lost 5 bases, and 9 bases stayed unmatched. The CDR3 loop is CASTGQGGDTGELFF. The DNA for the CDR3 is TGTGCCAGCACCGGACAGGGTGGAGATACCGGGGAGCTGTTTTTT.

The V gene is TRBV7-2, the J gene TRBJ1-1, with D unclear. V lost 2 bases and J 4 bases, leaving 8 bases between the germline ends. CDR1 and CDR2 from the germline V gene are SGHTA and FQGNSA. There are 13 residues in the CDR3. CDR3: CASSLRWGTEAFF. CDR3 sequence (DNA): TGTGCCAGCAGCTTAAGGTGGGGCACTGAAGCTTTCTTT. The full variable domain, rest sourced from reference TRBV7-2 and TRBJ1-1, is GAGVSQSPSNKVTEKGKDVELRCDPISGHTALYWYRQSLGQGLEFLIYFQGNSAPDKSGLPSDRFSAERTGGSVSTLTIQRTQQEDSAVYLCASSLRWGTEAFFGQGTRLTVV.

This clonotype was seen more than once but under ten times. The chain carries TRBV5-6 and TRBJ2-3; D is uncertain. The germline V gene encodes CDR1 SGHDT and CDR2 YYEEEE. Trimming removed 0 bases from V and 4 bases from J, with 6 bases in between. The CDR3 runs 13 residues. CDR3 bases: TGTGCCAGCAGCTTGGCCAATTCAGATACGCAGTATTTT. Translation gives CASSLANSDTQYF.

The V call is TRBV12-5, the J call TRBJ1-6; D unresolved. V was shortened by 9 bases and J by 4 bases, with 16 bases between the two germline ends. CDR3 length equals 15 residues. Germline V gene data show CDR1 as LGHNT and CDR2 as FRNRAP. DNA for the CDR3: TGTGCTAGCCCGCTCGCGGCCGATTATAATTCACCCCTCCACTTT. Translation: CASPLAADYNSPLHF.

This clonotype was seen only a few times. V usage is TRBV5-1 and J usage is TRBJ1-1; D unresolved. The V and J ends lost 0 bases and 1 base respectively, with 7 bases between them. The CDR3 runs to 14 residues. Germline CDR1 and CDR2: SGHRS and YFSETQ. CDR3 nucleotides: TGCGCCAGCAGCTTGGTGGCCGGGAACACTGAAGCTTTCTTT. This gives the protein CASSLVAGNTEAFF.

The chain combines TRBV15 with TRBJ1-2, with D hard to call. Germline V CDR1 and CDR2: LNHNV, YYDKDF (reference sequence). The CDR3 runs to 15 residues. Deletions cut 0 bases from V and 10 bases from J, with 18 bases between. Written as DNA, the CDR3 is TGTGCCACCAGCAGAGATCCCGTTAAGGTTCTCGACTACACCTTC. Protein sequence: CATSRDPVKVLDYTF.

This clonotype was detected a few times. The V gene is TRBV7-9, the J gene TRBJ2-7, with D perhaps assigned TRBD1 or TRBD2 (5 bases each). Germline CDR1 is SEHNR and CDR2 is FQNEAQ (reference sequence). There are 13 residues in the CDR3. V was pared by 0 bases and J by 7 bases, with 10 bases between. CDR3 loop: CASSLAGEGEQYV. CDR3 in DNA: TGTGCCAGCAGCTTAGCAGGCGAGGGGGAGCAGTACGTC.

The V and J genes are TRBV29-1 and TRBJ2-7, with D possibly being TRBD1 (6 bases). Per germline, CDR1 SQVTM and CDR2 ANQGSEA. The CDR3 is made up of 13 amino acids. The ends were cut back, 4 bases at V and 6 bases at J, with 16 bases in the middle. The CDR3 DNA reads TGCAGCGTTGTGGCACAGGGAGATGGCGAGCAGTACTTC. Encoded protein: CSVVAQGDGEQYF.

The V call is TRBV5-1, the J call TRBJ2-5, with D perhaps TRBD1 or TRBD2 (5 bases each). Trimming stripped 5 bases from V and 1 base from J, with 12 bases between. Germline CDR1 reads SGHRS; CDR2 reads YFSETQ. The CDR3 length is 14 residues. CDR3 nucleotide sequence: TGCGCCAGCAGTATAATCGGGACCCAAGAGACCCAGTACTTC. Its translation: CASSIIGTQETQYF.

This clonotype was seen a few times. The CDR3 DNA reads as TGTGCCAGCAGCTACAGCCTGAGCTCTGGAAACACCATATATTTT. This codes for CASSYSLSSGNTIYF. V and J are TRBV5-5 and TRBJ1-3; D uncertain. V lost 3 bases and J 0 bases, leaving 10 bases between the germline ends. CDR3 length equals 15 residues. CDR1 is SGHKS, CDR2 YYEKEE, per germline (reference sequence).